This T cell receptor (beta chain) came from a study of tumor-infiltrating lymphocytes in oesophageal squamous cell carcinoma (dated by TCRdb to 2016 to 2017). The CDR3 covers 17 residues, taking in both the cysteine and the phenylalanine. Only the CDR3 part of the read is kept: 51 bases, read in frame from the first base. Trimmed from V: 1 base; trimmed from J: 0 bases; junction bases lacking a gene match: 5. Based on the germline V gene, the CDR1 and CDR2 sequences are LGHNA and YNFKEQ. This clonotype has a count of ten or more. Its antigen is still unknown. Within one base of it there is no much larger clone, and no base qualities were kept. Library preparation used PCR. Sequenced using an Illumina HiSeq 2000. TCRdb ran its own pipeline on the public reads, namely fastp trimming at Q25 and MiXCR clone calling, and kept in-frame beta chains. Rows matching on CDR3 protein sequence are summarized as one entry with the most common DNA and genes. The sample table shows 20,000 to 25,000 distinct CDR3 sequences, and roughly 32% are seen once. The leading ten clones occupy about a fifth of the sample.

The source material was esophageal tumor tissue. Rearrangement joined TRBV4-2 to TRBJ2-1; TRBD2 fits 8 bases in the junction. The sequence derives from a female donor with esophageal squamous cell carcinoma. The DNA sequence is as follows: TGTGCCAGCAGCCAAGGGGGTAGCGGGGACTCCTACAATGAGCAGTTCTTC. Translated, this is CASSQGGSGDSYNEQFF.